This T cell receptor beta chain was sequenced during a study of T cell responses to AZD1222 COVID-19 vaccine. Study results and limitations: White British ancestry dominated among donors, who included more females, and clonal diversity was possibly underestimated. Scientists sampled the repertoires only once the peak T cell response had passed. Nearly half of spike-specific TCRs reportedly target variant regions that are unmutated in the B.1.351 and B.1.1.7 variants.

Concerning this clone itself: Its cognate antigen is unknown.

Assay used: immunoSEQ multiplex PCR; TCRdb lists only in-frame clones, some missing. This table holds 150,000 to 250,000 clones, about 94% found once. The TCR originated in an adult who received the AZD1222 COVID-19 vaccine. The source material was peripheral blood, sampled 28 days after the second AZD1222 dose.

The CDR3 DNA is TGTGCCAGCTCACCACCGAAGGGCCCCACCAATTCACCCCTCCACTTT. Its protein is CASSPPKGPTNSPLHF. This chain uses TRBV18 with TRBJ1-6, with no clear D. CDR1 is KGHSH, CDR2 LQKENI, per germline. This CDR3 is built from 16 residues. Trimming took off 0 bases at V and 7 bases at J, with 13 bases between the two ends. Full variable domain (remainder filled in from reference TRBV18 and TRBJ1-6): NAGVMQNPRHLVRRRGQEARLRCSPMKGHSHVYWYRQLPEEGLKFMVYLQKENIIDESGMPKERFSAEFPKEGPSILRIQQVVRGDSAAYFCASSPPKGPTNSPLHFGNGTRLTVT.